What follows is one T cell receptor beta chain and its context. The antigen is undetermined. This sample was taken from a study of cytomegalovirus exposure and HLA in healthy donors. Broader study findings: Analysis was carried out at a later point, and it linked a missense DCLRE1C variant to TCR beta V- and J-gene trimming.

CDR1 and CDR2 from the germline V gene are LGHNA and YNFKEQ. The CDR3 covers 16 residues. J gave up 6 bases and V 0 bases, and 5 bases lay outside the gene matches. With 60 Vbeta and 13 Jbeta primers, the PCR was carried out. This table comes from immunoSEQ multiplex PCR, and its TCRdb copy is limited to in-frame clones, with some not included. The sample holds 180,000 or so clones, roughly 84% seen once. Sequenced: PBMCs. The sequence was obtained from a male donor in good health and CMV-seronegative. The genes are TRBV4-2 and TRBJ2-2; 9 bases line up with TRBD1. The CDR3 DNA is TGTGCCAGCAGCCAAGAGGGACAGGGTCTTGCCGGGGAGCTGTTTTTT. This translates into CASSQEGQGLAGELFF.